This TCR beta chain was found in a study of identical twins. TCRdb fed the 5' RACE reads into MiXCR, producing one record per CDR3 protein. The table has approximately 670,000 distinct CDR3 sequences, approximately 6% seen once. This clonotype was observed a few times. This CDR3 spans 15 amino acids. CDR1 is MNHEY, CDR2 SMNVEV, per germline (reference sequence). Trimming pared 5 bases from V and 1 base from J, leaving 13 bases between. This clonotype originated in a man between 18 and 29 years old in good health. The chain combines TRBV27 with TRBJ2-3; perhaps TRBD2 as D (5 bases). Sequencing was carried out using naive T cells sorted from blood. CDR3 DNA sequence: TGTGCCAGCAGTCTGCTAGCCCTGGGCACAGATACGCAGTATTTT. Residues: CASSLLALGTDTQYF.